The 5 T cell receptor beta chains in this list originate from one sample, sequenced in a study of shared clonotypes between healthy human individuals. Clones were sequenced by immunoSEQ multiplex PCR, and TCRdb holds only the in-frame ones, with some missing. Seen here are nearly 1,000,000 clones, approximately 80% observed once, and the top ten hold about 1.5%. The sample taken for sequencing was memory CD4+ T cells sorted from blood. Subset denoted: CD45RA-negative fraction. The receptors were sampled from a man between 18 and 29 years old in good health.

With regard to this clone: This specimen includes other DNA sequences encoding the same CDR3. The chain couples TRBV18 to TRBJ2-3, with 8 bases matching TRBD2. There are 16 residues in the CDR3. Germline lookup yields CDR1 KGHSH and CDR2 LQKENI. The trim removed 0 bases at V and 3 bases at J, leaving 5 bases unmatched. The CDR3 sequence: CASSPPSGGGTDTQYF. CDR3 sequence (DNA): TGTGCCAGCTCACCACCGAGCGGGGGAGGTACAGATACGCAGTATTTT.

The CDR3 spells CAISESGLAGWNTGELFF. In nucleotides, the CDR3 is TGTGCCATCAGTGAGTCGGGACTAGCGGGGTGGAACACCGGGGAGCTGTTTTTT. The rearrangement uses TRBV10-3 and TRBJ2-2, with 13 bases matching TRBD2. The CDR3 extends over 18 amino acids. CDR1 is ENHRY and CDR2 is SYGVKD in the germline V gene. With V trimmed by 0 bases and J by 1 base, 2 bases remained unmatched.

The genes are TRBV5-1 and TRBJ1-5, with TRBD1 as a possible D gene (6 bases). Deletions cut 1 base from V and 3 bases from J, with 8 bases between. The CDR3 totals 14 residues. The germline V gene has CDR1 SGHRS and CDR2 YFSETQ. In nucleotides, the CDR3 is TGCGCCAGCAGCTTGACAGGGAACAATCAGCCCCAGCATTTT. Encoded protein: CASSLTGNNQPQHF. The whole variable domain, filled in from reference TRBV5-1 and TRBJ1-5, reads KAGVTQTPRYLIKTRGQQVTLSCSPISGHRSVSWYQQTPGQGLQFLFEYFSETQRNKGNFPGRFSGRQFSNSRSEMNVSTLELGDSALYLCASSLTGNNQPQHFGDGTRLSIL.

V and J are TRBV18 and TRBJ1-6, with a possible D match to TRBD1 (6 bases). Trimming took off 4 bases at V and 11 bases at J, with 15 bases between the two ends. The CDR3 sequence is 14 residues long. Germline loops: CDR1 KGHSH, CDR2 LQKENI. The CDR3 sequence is CASSLEAGEPPLHF. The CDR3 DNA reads TGTGCCAGCTCACTAGAGGCAGGGGAGCCACCCCTCCACTTT. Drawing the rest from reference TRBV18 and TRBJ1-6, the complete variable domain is NAGVMQNPRHLVRRRGQEARLRCSPMKGHSHVYWYRQLPEEGLKFMVYLQKENIIDESGMPKERFSAEFPKEGPSILRIQQVVRGDSAAYFCASSLEAGEPPLHFGNGTRLTVT.

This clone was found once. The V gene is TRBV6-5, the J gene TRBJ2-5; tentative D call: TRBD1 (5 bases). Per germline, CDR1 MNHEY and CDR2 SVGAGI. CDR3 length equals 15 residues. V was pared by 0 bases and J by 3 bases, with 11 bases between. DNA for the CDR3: TGTGCCAGCAGTTACTCTCCCAGGGTAGAAGAGACCCAGTACTTC. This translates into CASSYSPRVEETQYF.